This passage covers 30 T cell receptor beta chains from one sample sequenced in a study of cytomegalovirus exposure and HLA in healthy donors. Primers included in the PCR were 60 Vbeta and 13 Jbeta primers. Sequencing was performed with immunoSEQ multiplex PCR; in TCRdb, only in-frame clones are kept and a portion is missing. The top ten hold about 3% of the sample, which has 200,000 or so clones, approximately 81% seen once. Sequenced input: PBMCs. These receptors all stem from a man aged 25-45 years in good health and CMV-seronegative.

The chain is built from TRBV2 and TRBJ1-5, with D tentatively TRBD1 (5 bases). The CDR3 is 15 amino acids. Deletions cut 5 bases from V and 2 bases from J, with 13 bases between. Germline lookup yields CDR1 SNHLY and CDR2 FYNNEI. In DNA form, the CDR3 reads TGTGCCAGCAGTCCCCAGGGTCTGGGCAATCAGCCCCAGCATTTT. This encodes CASSPQGLGNQPQHF.

The V gene is TRBV5-1, the J gene TRBJ1-2; D gene unclear. The CDR3 is 15 amino acids. The V end lost 1 base, the J end lost 0 bases, and 10 bases lay between the germline ends. Germline V CDR1 and CDR2: SGHRS, YFSETQ. The CDR3 nucleotides are TGCGCCAGCAGCTTGTTTTGGGGAGCTAACTATGGCTACACCTTC. Translation gives CASSLFWGANYGYTF. Supplemented by reference TRBV5-1 and TRBJ1-2, the full variable domain reads KAGVTQTPRYLIKTRGQQVTLSCSPISGHRSVSWYQQTPGQGLQFLFEYFSETQRNKGNFPGRFSGRQFSNSRSEMNVSTLELGDSALYLCASSLFWGANYGYTFGSGTRLTVV.

The genes are TRBV4-1 and TRBJ2-2; 13 bases line up with TRBD2. The length of the CDR3 is 20 residues. The germline V gene has CDR1 MGHRA and CDR2 YSYEKL. The V gene end was trimmed by 0 bases and the J gene end by 4 bases; junction bases not matched to a gene: 11. CDR3 sequence (DNA): TGCGCCAGCAGCCAAGATGTGGTCACTAGCGGGGGGGAGGTCACCGGGGAGCTGTTTTTT. Residues: CASSQDVVTSGGEVTGELFF.

The chain employs TRBV6-5 and TRBJ2-7, with D hard to call. CDR1 is MNHEY, CDR2 SVGAGI, per germline. The V end lost 8 bases, the J end lost 3 bases, and 11 bases lay between the germline ends. The CDR3 sequence is 12 residues long. Here the CDR3 DNA reads TGTGCCAGCGGCCAAAACAGCTACGAGCAGTACTTC. It yields the protein CASGQNSYEQYF.

The chain has TRBV7-9 and TRBJ1-1; TRBD1 matches 10 bases. The germline gives CDR1 SEHNR, CDR2 FQNEAQ (reference sequence). Trimming removed 6 bases from V and 4 bases from J; junction bases left unmatched: 8. The CDR3 totals 15 residues. This CDR3 is CASRSGTGETTEAFF. The DNA of the CDR3 is TGTGCCAGCAGGTCCGGGACAGGGGAGACCACTGAAGCTTTCTTT.

Of note for this clone: A read error may produce the germline difference seen at one junction end. The chain uses TRBV7-9 and TRBJ2-7; 7 bases fit TRBD1. This CDR3 is 15 amino acids long. The germline V gene encodes CDR1 SEHNR and CDR2 FQNEAQ (reference sequence). The CDR3 bases are TGTTCCAGCAGCAAAGGACAGGTAATAGACTACGAGCAGTACTTC. Amino acid sequence: CSSSKGQVIDYEQYF.

The rearrangement uses TRBV4-3 and TRBJ1-1; D is unresolved. V was shortened by 0 bases and J by 0 bases, with 11 bases between the two germline ends. From germline, CDR1 is LGHNA and CDR2 YSLEER. There are 16 residues in the CDR3. This CDR3 is CASSQDLEIMNTEAFF. The CDR3 nucleotides are TGCGCCAGCAGCCAAGATTTGGAGATTATGAACACTGAAGCTTTCTTT.

The chain joins TRBV5-4 to TRBJ2-5; 7 nucleotides match TRBD1. The CDR3 loop spans 16 amino acids. CDR1 SGHNT and CDR2 YYREEE come from the germline V gene (reference sequence). With V trimmed by 0 bases and J by 5 bases, 10 bases remained unmatched. The CDR3 sequence is CASSLGRQGVMETQYF. The DNA of the CDR3 is TGTGCCAGCAGCTTGGGTCGCCAGGGGGTAATGGAGACCCAGTACTTC.

This chain uses TRBV29-1 with TRBJ1-2; tentatively, D is TRBD1 (5 bases). Germline CDR1 is SQVTM and CDR2 is ANQGSEA. The CDR3 has 14 amino acids. Trimming removed 6 bases from V and 6 bases from J, with 20 bases in between. CDR3 DNA sequence: TGCAGCGTGTCCCCGGGAGGGGCCCTGGATGGCTACACCTTC. It encodes CSVSPGGALDGYTF.

This chain's CDR3 is CASSWTTADHQPQHF. CDR3 nucleotides: TGTGCCAGCAGCTGGACGACAGCAGATCACCAGCCCCAGCATTTT. This rearrangement joins TRBV5-4 to TRBJ1-5; tentatively, D is TRBD1 (5 bases). V was shortened by 3 bases and J by 7 bases, with 17 bases between the two germline ends. Germline V gives CDR1 SGHNT, CDR2 YYREEE (reference sequence). The CDR3 sequence is 15 residues long.

Only a few counts were recorded for this clone. V usage is TRBV29-1 and J usage is TRBJ1-5; 11 nucleotides line up with TRBD1. J was trimmed by 2 bases and V by 5 bases; bases with no gene match: 8. Looked up from germline, CDR1 is SQVTM and CDR2 is ANQGSEA. This CDR3 is 16 amino acids long. CDR3 loop: CSVRTGGGLGNQPQHF. The CDR3 DNA reads TGCAGCGTTCGGACAGGGGGCGGGTTGGGCAATCAGCCCCAGCATTTT.

V usage is TRBV19 and J usage is TRBJ1-6, with 7 positions matching TRBD1. Per germline, CDR1 LNHDA and CDR2 SQIVND (reference sequence). Trimming removed 6 bases from V and 9 bases from J; junction bases left unmatched: 11. There are 15 residues in the CDR3. CDR3 in amino acids: CASRDRVEPISPLHF. CDR3 sequence (DNA): TGTGCCAGTAGAGACAGGGTTGAGCCAATTTCACCCCTCCACTTT.

The V and J genes are TRBV5-4 and TRBJ1-2; tentative D call: TRBD1 (6 bases). V lost 5 bases and J 5 bases, leaving 13 bases between the germline ends. Germline lookup yields CDR1 SGHNT and CDR2 YYREEE (reference sequence). The CDR3 has 13 residues. The CDR3 coding sequence is TGTGCCAGCAGTTCCGGGACACTTTATGGCTACACCTTC. Its protein product is CASSSGTLYGYTF.

The chain recombines TRBV28 with TRBJ2-3; TRBD1 aligns across 7 bases. The V gene end was trimmed by 8 bases and the J gene end by 0 bases; junction bases not matched to a gene: 11. The CDR3 contains 16 residues. CDR1 and CDR2 from the germline V gene are MDHEN and SYDVKM. CDR3 sequence: CASGETGRGSTDTQYF. In DNA form, the CDR3 reads TGTGCCAGCGGGGAGACAGGGCGAGGGAGCACAGATACGCAGTATTTT.

The rearrangement links TRBV6-1 to TRBJ1-6, with TRBD1 as a possible D gene (6 bases). This CDR3 region has 16 residues. Looked up from germline, CDR1 is MNHNS and CDR2 is SASEGT. V gave up 1 base and J gave up 6 bases, with 13 bases separating them. The CDR3 spells CASSEGWGGPNSPLHF. The CDR3 region has the DNA TGTGCCAGCAGTGAAGGATGGGGGGGGCCTAATTCACCCCTCCACTTT.

The CDR3 loop is CASSRNREPSGNTIYF. CDR3 nucleotide sequence: TGTGCCAGCAGCAGAAACAGGGAGCCCTCTGGAAACACCATATATTTT. The chain is built from TRBV21-1 and TRBJ1-3; TRBD1 was called by the table and not checked on the DNA. TRBV21-1 is reported as a pseudogene. The CDR3 consists of 16 residues.

This clone came up once. V gene TRBV6-4 combines with J gene TRBJ1-1; TRBD1 agrees at 9 bases. The junction had 5 bases not matched to a gene; V was cut back by 3 bases and J by 0 bases. This CDR3 has 16 amino acids. Germline V gene lookup returns CDR1 MRHNA and CDR2 SNTAGT. This chain's CDR3 is CASSDRQGGMNTEAFF. CDR3 nucleotides: TGTGCCAGCAGTGATCGACAGGGGGGCATGAACACTGAAGCTTTCTTT.

The chain joins TRBV13 to TRBJ1-4; D uncertain. CDR3 length: 14 residues. V lost 0 bases, J lost 8 bases, and 10 bases lay in between. The germline V gene has CDR1 PRHDT and CDR2 FYEKMQ (reference sequence). CDR3 sequence reads: CASSLGREAEKLFF. CDR3 coding DNA: TGTGCCAGCAGCTTAGGAAGAGAAGCAGAAAAACTGTTTTTT.

The chain is built from TRBV11-2 and TRBJ2-7; D is unclear. Germline V gene lookup returns CDR1 SGHAT and CDR2 FQNNGV. The CDR3 totals 13 residues. V was cut by 3 bases and J by 2 bases, with 8 bases left in between. The CDR3 reads CASSFPYAYEQYF. CDR3 DNA: TGTGCCAGCAGCTTCCCCTATGCCTACGAGCAGTACTTC.

The chain has TRBV19 and TRBJ2-3; TRBD2 matches at 13 bases. The germline V gene has CDR1 LNHDA and CDR2 SQIVND (reference sequence). The CDR3 has 15 residues. After removal of 6 bases from V and 6 bases from J, the junction contained 6 bases not matched to a gene. The CDR3 sequence: CASRQLAGGSDTQYF. In DNA, the CDR3 is TGTGCCAGTAGGCAACTAGCGGGGGGGTCGGATACGCAGTATTTT.

The CDR3 DNA reads as TGCGCCAGCAGCTTGGTTGCGGGGGGGCCTACCAATGAGCAGTTCTTC. As protein: CASSLVAGGPTNEQFF. V is TRBV5-1 and J is TRBJ2-1; 9 bases are shared with TRBD2. Germline CDR1 is SGHRS and CDR2 is YFSETQ. The CDR3 consists of 16 residues. Trimming cost V 0 bases and J 6 bases; bases outside gene matches: 7. The variable domain in full, completed from reference TRBV5-1 and TRBJ2-1, reads KAGVTQTPRYLIKTRGQQVTLSCSPISGHRSVSWYQQTPGQGLQFLFEYFSETQRNKGNFPGRFSGRQFSNSRSEMNVSTLELGDSALYLCASSLVAGGPTNEQFFGPGTRLTVL.

CDR3 coding DNA: TGTGCCAGCAGTGTTTTGAGCGGGGCCCCGAATACCCAGTACTTC. Protein product: CASSVLSGAPNTQYF. V and J are TRBV6-1 and TRBJ2-5, with 7 bases fitting TRBD2. V lost 4 bases and J lost 8; bases outside the gene matches: 13. Germline CDR1 reads MNHNS; CDR2 reads SASEGT. The CDR3 totals 15 residues.

V usage is TRBV10-1 and J usage is TRBJ1-6, with a possible D match to TRBD1 (6 bases). Germline values: CDR1 WNHNN, CDR2 SYGVQD (reference sequence). The CDR3 has 15 residues. Trimming took 6 bases from V and 6 from J, leaving 15 bases between them. CDR3 residues: CASSRGGARNSPLHF. The CDR3 coding sequence is TGCGCCAGCAGCCGCGGGGGGGCGCGTAATTCACCCCTCCACTTT.

The chain has TRBV28 and TRBJ2-1; TRBD1 agrees at 11 bases. The ends lost 4 bases at V and 12 bases at J; junction bases unmatched: 2. The CDR3 is 12 amino acids. The germline V gene encodes CDR1 MDHEN and CDR2 SYDVKM. The CDR3 reads CASSSGTGGQFF. The CDR3 DNA is TGTGCCAGCAGTTCCGGGACAGGGGGGCAGTTCTTC.

The V and J genes are TRBV5-4 and TRBJ1-1; weak D call: TRBD1 (5 bases). The CDR3 extends over 14 amino acids. Germline lookup yields CDR1 SGHNT and CDR2 YYREEE (reference sequence). V lost 3 bases, J lost 1 base, and 10 bases lay in between. CDR3 sequence (DNA): TGTGCCAGCAGCTCGACAGTAGGGAACACTGAAGCTTTCTTT. Translation: CASSSTVGNTEAFF. The variable domain in full, with the rest retrieved from reference TRBV5-4 and TRBJ1-1, is ETGVTQSPTHLIKTRGQQVTLRCSSQSGHNTVSWYQQALGQGPQFIFQYYREEENGRGNFPPRFSGLQFPNYSSELNVNALELDDSALYLCASSSTVGNTEAFFGQGTRLTVV.

Here the CDR3 reads CASSLLGTSAYNEQFF. CDR3 coding DNA: TGTGCCAGCAGCCTACTAGGGACTAGCGCCTACAATGAGCAGTTCTTC. This chain uses TRBV9 with TRBJ2-1; TRBD2 matches 10 bases. The germline gives CDR1 SGDLS, CDR2 YYNGEE. Germline trimming cut 4 bases from V and 2 bases from J; bases unmatched to any gene: 6. The CDR3 has 16 amino acids.

The chain recombines TRBV29-1 with TRBJ1-1, with 7 bases that match TRBD1. This CDR3 region has 14 residues. Unmatched junction bases numbered 4, after V lost 3 bases and J lost 0 bases. The germline V gene has CDR1 SQVTM and CDR2 ANQGSEA. In nucleotides, the CDR3 is TGCAGCGTTGATCGACAGGGTTTGAACACTGAAGCTTTCTTT. The encoded protein is CSVDRQGLNTEAFF.

The J gene is TRBJ1-4, the V gene TRBV2; 8 bases are a match to TRBD1. Trimming removed 6 bases from V and 6 bases from J; junction bases left unmatched: 9. Germline lookup yields CDR1 SNHLY and CDR2 FYNNEI. The CDR3 contains 15 residues. The CDR3 loop reads CASRGLDRGDEKLFF. CDR3 bases: TGTGCCAGCAGGGGGCTAGACAGGGGTGATGAAAAACTGTTTTTT.

The chain joins TRBV7-2 to TRBJ1-5; D gene uncertain. Deletions cut 5 bases from V and 7 bases from J, with 12 bases between. CDR3 length: 13 amino acids. Germline lookup yields CDR1 SGHTA and CDR2 FQGNSA. The CDR3, as DNA: TGTGCCAGCAGCCCTAGCCCAAGGCAGCCCCAGCATTTT. Translating it yields CASSPSPRQPQHF. The complete variable domain, with remaining parts taken from reference TRBV7-2 and TRBJ1-5, reads GAGVSQSPSNKVTEKGKDVELRCDPISGHTALYWYRQSLGQGLEFLIYFQGNSAPDKSGLPSDRFSAERTGGSVSTLTIQRTQQEDSAVYLCASSPSPRQPQHFGDGTRLSIL.

The V call is TRBV7-6, the J call TRBJ2-3, with D possibly being TRBD1 (6 bases). Trimming removed 4 bases from V and 2 bases from J, with 10 bases in between. The CDR3 spans 14 residues. Germline CDR1 and CDR2: SGHVS and FNYEAQ. CDR3: CASSSGTITDTQYF. The CDR3, as DNA: TGTGCCAGCAGCTCGGGGACAATCACAGATACGCAGTATTTT.